These T cell receptor beta chains were read from a single sample in a study of blood T cell repertoires in COVID-19. Sequencing used immunoSEQ multiplex PCR; TCRdb keeps in-frame clones, though not all of them. This table holds a few hundred thousand clones, about nine tenths found once. Sequenced material: PBMCs or T cells enriched from blood (not recorded which). The receptors were gathered from a woman aged 18 to 35 who had recovered from COVID-19. The CDR3 runs from the conserved cysteine through the conserved F or W. A D gene is named only where the DNA matches it firmly. Clone size is not always given. Where it is, it says once, few, many or a class for expanded clones.

CDR3aa | CDR3nt | j_gene | abundance | d_gene | v_gene
CASSQVPGQDDEQYF | TGCGCCAGCAGCCAAGTTCCGGGACAGGACGACGAGCAGTACTTC | TRBJ2-7 | NA | TRBD1 | TRBV4-1
CASSVASGEIYSTDTQYF | TGTGCCAGCAGCGTTGCTAGCGGGGAAATTTATAGCACAGATACGCAGTATTTT | TRBJ2-3 | NA | TRBD2 | TRBV9
CASSLGGSIQPQHF | TGTGCCAGCAGCTTAGGTGGTAGCATTCAGCCCCAGCATTTT | TRBJ1-5 | NA | NA | TRBV11-2
CASSEGAGLGGYTF | TGTGCCAGCAGTGAAGGGGCAGGGTTGGGTGGCTACACCTTC | TRBJ1-2 | NA | NA | TRBV6-1
CAQSTGNYGYTF | TGTGCCCAAAGCACAGGGAACTATGGCTACACCTTC | TRBJ1-2 | NA | NA | TRBV30
CASSQDRGGRNTEAFF | TGCGCCAGCAGCCAAGATCGGGGCGGGAGGAACACTGAAGCTTTCTTT | TRBJ1-1 | NA | NA | TRBV4-1
CATSGRTGEAGAYEQYF | TGTGCCACCAGTGGCCGGACAGGGGAAGCGGGAGCGTACGAGCAGTACTTC | TRBJ2-7 | NA | NA | TRBV24-1
CASSLGTQEANEKLFF | TGTGCCAGCAGCTTGGGCACCCAGGAGGCTAATGAAAAACTGTTTTTT | TRBJ1-4 | few | NA | TRBV5-6
CASRAGTGFANTGELFF | TGTGCCAGCAGGGCCGGGACAGGCTTCGCGAACACCGGGGAGCTGTTTTTT | TRBJ2-2 | few | TRBD1 | TRBV2
CASSYSYGSGDEQFF | TGTGCCAGCAGTTACTCTTACGGATCCGGGGATGAGCAGTTCTTC | TRBJ2-1 | NA | NA | TRBV6-6
CASSPPAGGPGEQYF | TGTGCCAGCTCACCACCGGCGGGAGGGCCGGGGGAGCAGTACTTC | TRBJ2-7 | once | TRBD2 | TRBV18
CASSPLGAPGQPQHF | TGTGCCAGCAGCCCTTTGGGGGCCCCCGGGCAGCCCCAGCATTTT | TRBJ1-5 | NA | NA | TRBV5-5
CASSLAGQLNEQFF | TGTGCCAGCAGCCTCGCCGGACAGCTCAATGAGCAGTTCTTC | TRBJ2-1 | once | NA | TRBV3-1/TRBV3-2
CASSGDRFLATNEKLFF | TGTGCCAGCAGCGGAGACAGGTTCCTTGCAACTAATGAAAAACTGTTTTTT | TRBJ1-4 | few | NA | TRBV7-3
CASSLQPGGTEAFF | TGCGCCAGCAGCCTCCAACCAGGGGGCACTGAAGCTTTCTTT | TRBJ1-1 | few | TRBD1 | TRBV4-1
CASSLDNYGYTF | TGCGCCAGCAGCTTAGATAACTATGGCTACACCTTC | TRBJ1-2 | NA | NA | TRBV10-2
CASSQRQGANQPQHF | TGTGCCAGCAGCCAAAGGCAGGGGGCCAATCAGCCCCAGCATTTT | TRBJ1-5 | NA | TRBD1 | TRBV3-1/TRBV3-2
CASSREAGATNEKLFF | TGTGCCAGCAGCCGGGAAGCAGGGGCAACTAATGAAAAACTGTTTTTT | TRBJ1-4 | NA | NA | TRBV4-2
CASISEAFF | TGCGCCAGCATATCGGAAGCTTTCTTT | TRBJ1-1 | NA | NA | TRBV10-1
CASSPGSDRVTEAFF | TGTGCCAGCAGCCCAGGTTCGGACAGGGTCACTGAAGCTTTCTTT | TRBJ1-1 | NA | TRBD1 | TRBV6-5
CASSLEGTGPYEQYF | TGTGCCAGCAGCTTAGAAGGGACAGGGCCCTACGAGCAGTACTTC | TRBJ2-7 | NA | TRBD1 | TRBV11-2
CASSLIGEGDTEAFF | TGTGCCAGCAGCTTAATCGGAGAAGGGGACACTGAAGCTTTCTTT | TRBJ1-1 | NA | NA | TRBV7-9
CASSPQGVKNIQYF | TGTGCCAGCAGCCCGCAGGGCGTCAAAAACATTCAGTACTTC | TRBJ2-4 | NA | NA | TRBV7-2
CASSKGLAVNTGELFF | TGCGCCAGCAGCAAAGGACTAGCGGTGAACACCGGGGAGCTGTTTTTT | TRBJ2-2 | NA | TRBD2 | TRBV5-1
CAWSVPRDNSPLHF | TGTGCCTGGAGTGTACCCCGGGATAATTCACCCCTCCACTTT | TRBJ1-6 | NA | NA | TRBV30
CASSARTSINSEQFF | TGTGCCAGCAGTGCCAGGACTAGCATAAACAGTGAGCAGTTCTTC | TRBJ2-1 | few | TRBD2 | TRBV25-1
CASRLMRENTEAFF | TGTGCCAGTAGACTTATGCGGGAGAACACTGAAGCTTTCTTT | TRBJ1-1 | NA | NA | TRBV19
CASSGLAGDTQYF | TGTGCCAGCAGTGGGCTAGCAGGAGATACGCAGTATTTT | TRBJ2-3 | once | NA | TRBV27
CASSKGQGSSGANVLTF | TGTGCCAGTAGTAAGGGACAGGGGAGCTCTGGGGCCAACGTCCTGACTTTC | TRBJ2-6 | NA | TRBD1 | TRBV19
CASSQGVAGGPLEQYF | TGCGCCAGCAGCCAAGGGGTAGCGGGAGGGCCGCTCGAGCAGTACTTC | TRBJ2-7 | NA | TRBD2 | TRBV4-1
CASSVDRNTGELFF | TGTGCCAGCAGCGTAGACAGAAACACCGGGGAGCTGTTTTTT | TRBJ2-2 | few | NA | TRBV7-9
CASSQPQGLYEKLFF | TGTGCCAGCAGCCAGCCACAGGGGTTGTATGAAAAACTGTTTTTT | TRBJ1-4 | once | TRBD1 | TRBV14
CASIGEASYGYTF | TGTGCCAGCATCGGGGAGGCAAGCTATGGCTACACCTTC | TRBJ1-2 | few | NA | TRBV2
CASSSDLQKEQYF | TGTGCCAGCTCATCCGACTTGCAGAAGGAGCAGTACTTC | TRBJ2-7 | NA | NA | TRBV18